Included here is one TCR beta chain sequence, with context. CDR1 and CDR2 (germline): LGHDT, YNNKEL (reference sequence). CDR3 length: 13 residues. V shed 6 bases and J shed 6 bases, with 11 bases lying between them. Enrollees, about 18 to 100 years old, lived in about two dozen US areas. Cohort placement rested on clinical history that participants reported themselves. This specimen comes from a study of blood T cell repertoires in COVID-19. Study background: Researchers got acute and convalescent COVID-19 samples from the United States, Italy and Spain.

In the original workflow: Estimation of nucleated cell counts was performed using reference gene primer amplification. Data came from immunoSEQ multiplex PCR; TCRdb stores just in-frame clones and leaves some out. Clone size and V and J calls were adopted from that table, with D and trimming inferred from the DNA. The profile shows about 250,000 clones, 75% to 90% of them singletons. Sequenced: PBMCs or T cells enriched from blood (not recorded which). The gene calls are TRBV3-1 (or the pseudogene TRBV3-2) and TRBJ2-2, with D unclear. This receptor was obtained from a woman aged 18-35 years who had recovered from COVID-19. The CDR3: CASRQNSPGELFF. Here the CDR3 DNA reads TGTGCCAGCAGGCAAAACAGCCCCGGGGAGCTGTTTTTT.